Listed below are T cell receptor beta chains from one sample, sequenced in a study of regulatory T cells in long-lasting Graves disease. TCRdb re-derived calls from the multiplex PCR reads in MiXCR, one entry per CDR3 protein. The sample holds a few hundred thousand distinct CDR3 sequences; roughly 10% are singletons and the top ten take about 19%. The data also belong to a second study, concerning T cells in Graves' hyperthyroidism and ophthalmopathy.

The material was peripheral blood mononuclear cells (PBMCs), obtained at new diagnosis, from a patient treated with antithyroid drugs. The source of these receptors is a woman aged 18-29 years with Graves disease. Each CDR3 is given without its conserved first and last residue. Fields, in order: CDR3 protein, clone size, V gene. Size tells how often a clone was seen (once, few, many) or the class of an expanded clone, and some rows leave it out.

CDR3 protein: ASTGGSIASNEQF
clone size: few
V gene: TRBV6-2/TRBV6-3

CDR3 protein: ASSSLRWRNTEAF
clone size: many
V gene: TRBV6-2/TRBV6-3

CDR3 protein: ASSQDSLAGVYEQY
clone size: NA
V gene: TRBV4-1

CDR3 protein: SALAGVRSYEQY
clone size: many
V gene: TRBV20-1

CDR3 protein: ASSQKQRTDTGELF
clone size: few
V gene: TRBV14

CDR3 protein: ASSLKLDRQETQY
clone size: many
V gene: TRBV7-9

CDR3 protein: ASSVGRPPLH
clone size: NA
V gene: TRBV9

CDR3 protein: ASSPFGGDNEQF
clone size: many
V gene: TRBV4-3

CDR3 protein: SCLDRGGYEQY
clone size: many
V gene: TRBV29-1

CDR3 protein: ASSRLGTGGTEAF
clone size: many
V gene: TRBV6-1

CDR3 protein: ASSFENNEQF
clone size: NA
V gene: TRBV28

CDR3 protein: ASSLYGAEAF
clone size: many
V gene: TRBV12-3/TRBV12-4

CDR3 protein: ASSSSRVKGTGELF
clone size: few
V gene: TRBV7-2

CDR3 protein: ASSQVLASWENGYT
clone size: few
V gene: TRBV4-1

CDR3 protein: SASLGGSGLLGNEQF
clone size: many
V gene: TRBV20-1

CDR3 protein: ASSSYIDEWKTEAF
clone size: many
V gene: TRBV11-2

CDR3 protein: ASRWTSGLSTDTQY
clone size: NA
V gene: TRBV7-2

CDR3 protein: ASSLRRGQAEAF
clone size: NA
V gene: TRBV4-2

CDR3 protein: ASSPSDKDTDTQY
clone size: many
V gene: TRBV11-3

CDR3 protein: ASSPRGGHTEAF
clone size: few
V gene: TRBV7-3

CDR3 protein: ASRGTEQKETQY
clone size: many
V gene: TRBV5-5

CDR3 protein: ASSSEGASGRAEI
clone size: many
V gene: TRBV11-2

CDR3 protein: AGRPEGGFRGYT
clone size: NA
V gene: TRBV11-1

CDR3 protein: ASSLSPGNTIY
clone size: many
V gene: TRBV11-2

CDR3 protein: ASSLALTAYEKLF
clone size: many
V gene: TRBV7-2

CDR3 protein: ASSGNYGYT
clone size: many
V gene: TRBV7-2

CDR3 protein: ASSGGEMGSGNTIY
clone size: NA
V gene: TRBV12-3/TRBV12-4

CDR3 protein: ASSPVGTGDYNEQF
clone size: NA
V gene: TRBV28

CDR3 protein: ASRDRDSRTDAQY
clone size: many
V gene: TRBV27

CDR3 protein: ASSSWGKGGGYEETQY
clone size: NA
V gene: TRBV7-2

CDR3 protein: ATSTTRGTSFVSQH
clone size: NA
V gene: TRBV15

CDR3 protein: ASSVGGAVHGYT
clone size: few
V gene: TRBV9

CDR3 protein: ASSLEGFVYT
clone size: many
V gene: TRBV5-1

CDR3 protein: ASSMTDYGYT
clone size: NA
V gene: TRBV6-1

CDR3 protein: ASSFGGDNEKLF
clone size: many
V gene: TRBV12-3/TRBV12-4

CDR3 protein: ASSRGFAAYEQY
clone size: many
V gene: TRBV28

CDR3 protein: ATRTTSGRRGLGEQF
clone size: many
V gene: TRBV15

CDR3 protein: SARVSGGRDTSTDTQY
clone size: many
V gene: TRBV20-1

CDR3 protein: AWALNWNTEAF
clone size: many
V gene: TRBV30

CDR3 protein: ASSVSDRNSPLH
clone size: few
V gene: TRBV9

CDR3 protein: ASSFWGAGTDTQY
clone size: many
V gene: TRBV27

CDR3 protein: ASSSMSSYEQY
clone size: few
V gene: TRBV7-2

CDR3 protein: SATLSGRGTQY
clone size: many
V gene: TRBV20-1

CDR3 protein: ASSYSSPYVATSEQF
clone size: many
V gene: TRBV6-2/TRBV6-3

CDR3 protein: ASSLMAGEKLF
clone size: many
V gene: TRBV7-3

CDR3 protein: ASSSFPGGYT
clone size: many
V gene: TRBV28

CDR3 protein: ASSFLRGPLNSNYGYT
clone size: NA
V gene: TRBV7-8